Included here is one T cell receptor (beta chain) sequence, with context. Its antigen is unknown. Axillary draining lymph nodes of breast cancer patients supplied the node samples. This sample was taken from a study of breast tumors, draining lymph nodes, adjacent tissues. TCRdb fed the multiplex PCR reads into MiXCR, producing one record per CDR3 protein. The sample carries roughly 120,000 distinct CDR3 sequences, 15% to 20% recorded once. The CDR3 has 17 amino acids. V shed 0 bases and J 10 bases; nucleotides not matched to a gene: 12. Germline CDR1 reads SGHRS; CDR2 reads YFSETQ. Study findings and constraints: Luminal-like breast cancer showed significantly greater tumor-nontumor repertoire similarity than basal-like breast cancer did.

The sequenced material came from axillary lymph node tissue. This TCR came from a female donor with breast cancer. Some clones in this sample may be carry-over from other donors' samples. The V gene is TRBV5-1, the J gene TRBJ1-6, with TRBD1 matching 8 bases. CDR3 coding DNA: TGCGCCAGCAGCTTGGGGGATTCGGACAGGGTTTTGTCACCCCTCCACTTT. Encoded protein: CASSLGDSDRVLSPLHF.